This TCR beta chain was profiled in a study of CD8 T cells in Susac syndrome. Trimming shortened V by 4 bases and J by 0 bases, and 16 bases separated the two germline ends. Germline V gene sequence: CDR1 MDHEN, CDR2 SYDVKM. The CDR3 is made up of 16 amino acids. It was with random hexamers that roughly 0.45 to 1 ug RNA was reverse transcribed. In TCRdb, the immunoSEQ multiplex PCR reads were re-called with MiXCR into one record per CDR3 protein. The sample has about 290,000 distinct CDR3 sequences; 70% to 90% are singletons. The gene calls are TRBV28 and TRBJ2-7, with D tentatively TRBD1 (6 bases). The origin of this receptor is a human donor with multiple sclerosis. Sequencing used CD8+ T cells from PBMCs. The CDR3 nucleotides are TGTGCCAGCAGTTCCACCGGACAGCCGAGCTCCTACGAGCAGTACTTC. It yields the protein CASSSTGQPSSYEQYF.